The next 32 T cell receptor beta chains were all read from a single sample in a study of T cells in narcolepsy. This table comes from immunoSEQ multiplex PCR, and its TCRdb copy is limited to in-frame clones, with some not included. This sample has about 3,400 clones, with around 68% found just once. Sequenced input: CD45RA- memory CD8+ T cells from PBMCs. These receptors came from a human donor with narcolepsy.

The rearrangement uses TRBV4-3 and TRBJ2-7, with TRBD1 identical over 8 bases. Germline values: CDR1 LGHNA, CDR2 YSLEER. V gave up 1 base and J gave up 4 bases; unmatched junction bases: 6. The CDR3 consists of 15 residues. The CDR3 spells CASSQARTGWYEQYF. CDR3 nucleotides: TGCGCCAGCAGCCAAGCCAGGACAGGGTGGTACGAGCAGTACTTC.

This chain links TRBV7-8 with TRBJ1-2, with 7 bases lining up with TRBD1. Germline values: CDR1 SGHVS, CDR2 FQNEAQ. The V and J ends lost 5 bases and 7 bases, in that order; junction bases with no gene match: 10. The CDR3 totals 14 residues. The CDR3 region is CASSQGGDYVGYTF. CDR3 sequence (DNA): TGTGCCAGCAGCCAGGGGGGAGACTATGTTGGCTACACCTTC.

The chain has TRBV4-3 and TRBJ2-4; D call uncertain. The CDR3 sequence is 15 residues long. Germline CDR1 reads LGHNA; CDR2 reads YSLEER. V was shortened by 0 bases and J by 3 bases, with 9 bases between the two germline ends. The CDR3 sequence is CASSQDPLDKNIQYF. In nucleotides, the CDR3 is TGCGCCAGCAGCCAAGATCCGTTGGACAAAAACATTCAGTACTTC.

This clone was seen a few times. This chain links TRBV6-6 with TRBJ2-5; the D is unclear. The length of the CDR3 is 14 residues. Trimming removed 4 bases from V and 5 bases from J, with 14 bases in between. CDR1 and CDR2 from the germline V gene are MNHNY and SVGAGI (reference sequence). CDR3 sequence (DNA): TGTGCCAGCAGTTCGACTTGGCAGTGGGAGACCCAGTACTTC. Amino acids: CASSSTWQWETQYF.

This clone has just a few counts. The chain links TRBV5-1 to TRBJ2-3; TRBD1 matches 7 bases. Trimming removed 3 bases from V and 2 bases from J; junction bases left unmatched: 6. CDR3 length equals 15 residues. Germline V gene lookup returns CDR1 SGHRS and CDR2 YFSETQ. The CDR3 loop is CASSSDRPYTDTQYF. CDR3 nucleotide sequence: TGCGCCAGCAGCTCGGACAGGCCATACACAGATACGCAGTATTTT. The variable domain in full, with the rest retrieved from reference TRBV5-1 and TRBJ2-3, is KAGVTQTPRYLIKTRGQQVTLSCSPISGHRSVSWYQQTPGQGLQFLFEYFSETQRNKGNFPGRFSGRQFSNSRSEMNVSTLELGDSALYLCASSSDRPYTDTQYFGPGTRLTVL.

The V gene is TRBV9, the J gene TRBJ1-5; 8 bases agree with TRBD1. Losses at the gene ends were 3 bases for V and 3 bases for J; bases not matched to a gene: 14. The germline CDR1 and CDR2 sequences are SGDLS and YYNGEE. The CDR3 length is 18 residues. Here the CDR3 DNA reads TGTGCCAGCAGCGCCGGGGGTACCGGGACAGGTGCCAATCAGCCCCAGCATTTT. Translated, it gives CASSAGGTGTGANQPQHF.

This clone was counted a few times. The chain combines TRBV15 with TRBJ1-2; unclear D gene. Germline CDR1 LNHNV, CDR2 YYDKDF (reference sequence). Trimming pared 3 bases from V and 0 bases from J, leaving 11 bases between. The CDR3 is 15 residues long. The DNA for the CDR3 is TGTGCCACCAGCAGCAGTGCGGCACCTAACTATGGCTACACCTTC. It is translated as CATSSSAAPNYGYTF.

This clone was observed a few times. CDR3 DNA sequence: TGTGCCAGCAGTTTAACATTTAACAGGGGCGACACCGGGGAGCTGTTTTTT. This sequence encodes CASSLTFNRGDTGELFF. The chain is built from TRBV7-9 and TRBJ2-2; 7 positions match TRBD1. This CDR3 comprises 17 residues. The J segment lost 3 bases and the V segment lost 6 bases, leaving 13 bases of the junction unmatched. Germline CDR1 SEHNR, CDR2 FQNEAQ (reference sequence).

The chain carries TRBV11-2 and TRBJ2-5; D is undetermined. Germline V gene lookup returns CDR1 SGHAT and CDR2 FQNNGV. CDR3 length equals 14 residues. V was cut by 0 bases and J by 11 bases, with 16 bases left in between. This chain's CDR3 is CASSLDVYSYGQYF. The DNA for the CDR3 is TGTGCCAGCAGCTTAGACGTGTACTCCTACGGGCAGTACTTC.

The chain combines TRBV19 with TRBJ1-6; no definite D call. The CDR3 loop spans 15 amino acids. The V gene lost 5 bases and the J gene lost 0 bases, with 8 bases spanning the gap. Germline-derived CDR1 and CDR2 are LNHDA and SQIVND (reference sequence). The CDR3 reads CASSFQSSYNSPLHF. The CDR3 region has the DNA TGTGCCAGTAGTTTTCAGAGCTCCTATAATTCACCCCTCCACTTT. The full variable domain, completed using reference TRBV19 and TRBJ1-6, is DGGITQSPKYLFRKEGQNVTLSCEQNLNHDAMYWYRQDPGQGLRLIYYSQIVNDFQKGDIAEGYSVSREKKESFPLTVTSAQKNPTAFYLCASSFQSSYNSPLHFGNGTRLTVT.

The chain couples TRBV15 to TRBJ2-7, with a weak D call TRBD1 (5 bases). The J call may be faulty, since TRBJ2-1 better matches the DNA end. The CDR3 runs to 15 residues. Germline CDR1 reads LNHNV; CDR2 reads YYDKDF (reference sequence). The CDR3 protein is CATSRDQGMTYEQFF. As DNA, the CDR3 is TGTGCCACCAGCAGAGATCAGGGTATGACCTACGAGCAGTTCTTC.

The gene calls are TRBV9 and TRBJ2-7; tentatively, D is TRBD2 (7 bases). Looked up from germline, CDR1 is SGDLS and CDR2 is YYNGEE. This CDR3 spans 14 amino acids. Trimming cost V 3 bases and J 4 bases, with 14 bases left between them. In nucleotides, the CDR3 is TGTGCCAGCAGCGCGGGAGGACAGTTTTACGAGCAGTACTTC. Encoded protein: CASSAGGQFYEQYF.

V is TRBV6-4 and J is TRBJ2-1, with 7 positions matching TRBD2. There are 14 residues in the CDR3. From germline, CDR1 is MRHNA and CDR2 SNTAGT. V trimming: 7 bases; J trimming: 4 bases; junction bases outside the gene matches: 7. CDR3 amino acids: CASTGTTKYNEQFF. The CDR3 DNA is TGTGCCAGCACCGGGACTACCAAATACAATGAGCAGTTCTTC.

V and J are TRBV7-9 and TRBJ1-4, with a possible D match to TRBD1 (6 bases). The CDR3 runs 13 residues. Deletions cut 4 bases from V and 8 bases from J, with 11 bases between. Germline CDR1 is SEHNR and CDR2 is FQNEAQ (reference sequence). CDR3 amino acids: CASSWGADEKLFF. The CDR3 coding sequence is TGTGCCAGCAGCTGGGGGGCCGACGAAAAACTGTTTTTT.

By sample fraction, this clone is medium-sized. V usage is TRBV5-1 and J usage is TRBJ2-7; 8 positions agree with TRBD1. In germline, CDR1 is SGHRS, CDR2 YFSETQ. The CDR3 extends over 14 amino acids. With V trimmed by 5 bases and J by 6 bases, 10 bases remained unmatched. The CDR3 is CASRGAITGGEQYF. The DNA of the CDR3 is TGCGCCAGCAGGGGAGCTATCACAGGGGGCGAGCAGTACTTC. The complete variable domain, with remaining parts taken from reference TRBV5-1 and TRBJ2-7, reads KAGVTQTPRYLIKTRGQQVTLSCSPISGHRSVSWYQQTPGQGLQFLFEYFSETQRNKGNFPGRFSGRQFSNSRSEMNVSTLELGDSALYLCASRGAITGGEQYFGPGTRLTVT.

This clone was found once. J is TRBJ1-1 and V is TRBV7-2; D unresolved. There are 14 residues in the CDR3. Per germline, CDR1 SGHTA and CDR2 FQGNSA. V dropped 0 bases and J dropped 7 bases, with 12 bases sitting between them. The CDR3 loop reads CASSLATGSREAFF. CDR3 coding DNA: TGTGCCAGCAGCTTAGCGACCGGGTCCCGTGAAGCTTTCTTT.

CDR3 sequence reads: CASSQDRGGIETQYF. DNA for the CDR3: TGCGCCAGCAGCCAAGATCGGGGAGGGATAGAGACCCAGTACTTC. The chain carries TRBV4-1 and TRBJ2-5, with 7 positions matching TRBD2. The CDR3 runs to 15 residues. Germline V gene sequence: CDR1 MGHRA, CDR2 YSYEKL. V dropped 0 bases and J dropped 4; count of bases not matched to a gene: 5.

By frequency in the sample, this clone is medium-sized. This sequence joins TRBV27 and TRBJ2-3; TRBD2 matches at 9 bases. This CDR3 contains 15 residues. Per the germline V gene, CDR1 is MNHEY and CDR2 is SMNVEV (reference sequence). Trimming removed 6 bases from V and 3 bases from J; junction bases left unmatched: 7. The DNA for the CDR3 is TGTGCCAGCAGCCTCCTTAGCGGGGGTACAGATACGCAGTATTTT. The encoded protein is CASSLLSGGTDTQYF.

This chain uses TRBV7-9 with TRBJ2-5, with D possibly being TRBD2 (6 bases). V gave up 1 base and J gave up 4 bases, with 7 bases separating them. Germline-derived CDR1 and CDR2 are SEHNR and FQNEAQ (reference sequence). CDR3 length: 13 amino acids. The CDR3 nucleotides read TGTGCCAGCAGCTTAGATAGCGGAGAGACCCAGTACTTC. Amino acid sequence: CASSLDSGETQYF.

The chain recombines TRBV9 with TRBJ2-3; D is unclear. CDR1 is SGDLS, CDR2 YYNGEE, per germline. Deletions cut 3 bases from V and 2 bases from J, with 19 bases between. The CDR3 sequence is 17 residues long. This CDR3 is CASSAYQVFRPTDTQYF. DNA of the CDR3: TGTGCCAGCAGCGCCTACCAGGTTTTTCGTCCCACAGATACGCAGTATTTT.

This chain links TRBV5-1 with TRBJ1-2, with D perhaps matching TRBD1 (5 bases). The CDR3 is 15 residues long. CDR1 and CDR2 from the germline V gene are SGHRS and YFSETQ. Trimming stripped 4 bases from V and 7 bases from J, with 20 bases between. The CDR3 DNA sequence: TGCGCCAGCAGCCAAGAGCAGGGTTCCGTCCTTGGCTACACCTTC. Amino acid sequence: CASSQEQGSVLGYTF.

Remarks on this clone: Its ends do not fully match the called genes, so a read error is possible. The CDR3: CASSLLRGYNEQFF. The DNA for the CDR3 is TGTGCCAGCAGCCTCCTCCGGGGATACAATGAGCAGTTCTTC. The chain has TRBV5-1 and TRBJ2-1; D possibly corresponds to TRBD2 (5 bases). Germline V gene sequence: CDR1 SGHRS, CDR2 YFSETQ. The CDR3 is made up of 14 amino acids.

This clone appeared once. A much larger clone lies a single base off, so this may be a read error. V and J are TRBV29-1 and TRBJ1-2; TRBD1 might be the D (6 bases). Germline CDR1 SQVTM, CDR2 ANQGSEA. CDR3 length equals 13 residues. CDR3 sequence reads: CGALAGTTDGYTF. The CDR3 DNA is TGCGGCGCCCTAGCCGGGACAACCGATGGCTACACCTTC. The variable domain in full, completed from reference TRBV29-1 and TRBJ1-2, reads SAVISQKPSRDICQRGTSLTIQCQVDSQVTMMFWYRQQPGQSLTLIATANQGSEATYESGFVIDKFPISRPNLTFSTLTVSNMSPEDSSIYLCGALAGTTDGYTFGSGTRLTVV.

The genes are TRBV4-2 and TRBJ1-1; tentatively, D is TRBD1 (5 bases). This CDR3 is 16 amino acids long. The V end lost 5 bases, the J end lost 0 bases, and 16 bases lay between the germline ends. From germline, CDR1 is LGHNA and CDR2 YNFKEQ. CDR3 sequence: CASSLGGEELNTEAFF. CDR3 coding DNA: TGTGCCAGCAGCTTGGGGGGGGAGGAGCTGAACACTGAAGCTTTCTTT.

In this sample, this clone turned up a few times. The chain joins TRBV11-2 to TRBJ2-5, with 7 bases identical to TRBD2. This CDR3 has 13 residues. Germline loops: CDR1 SGHAT, CDR2 FQNNGV. V shed 5 bases and J 2 bases; nucleotides not matched to a gene: 2. The CDR3 bases are TGTGCCAGCAGCGGAGCGGGGCAAGAGACCCAGTACTTC. This sequence encodes CASSGAGQETQYF.

This clone was seen a handful of times. The gene calls are TRBV5-4 and TRBJ2-7, with D maybe TRBD1 (6 bases). The V and J ends lost 3 bases and 5 bases respectively, with 21 bases between them. Germline V lookup: CDR1 SGHNT, CDR2 YYREEE (reference sequence). CDR3 length: 16 amino acids. CDR3 amino acids: CASSSRDTRSYHEQYF. CDR3 sequence (DNA): TGTGCCAGCAGCTCCCGGGACACTCGGTCGTATCACGAGCAGTACTTC.

This rearrangement joins TRBV11-3 to TRBJ1-1; possible D gene TRBD1, 6 bases. Germline V lookup: CDR1 SGHNT, CDR2 YENEEA. The germline V and J ends were trimmed by 5 bases and 5 bases, with 12 bases remaining between them. The CDR3 is 13 amino acids. The CDR3, as DNA: TGTGCCAGCAGCGCCAGGGGTGCGACTGAAGCTTTCTTT. Amino acids: CASSARGATEAFF. Full variable domain (rest looked up from reference TRBV11-3 and TRBJ1-1): EAGVVQSPRYKIIEKKQPVAFWCNPISGHNTLYWYLQNLGQGPELLIRYENEEAVDDSQLPKDRFSAERLKGVDSTLKIQPAELGDSAVYLCASSARGATEAFFGQGTRLTVV.

The chain is built from TRBV5-4 and TRBJ2-7; 7 bases align to TRBD2. Germline lookup yields CDR1 SGHNT and CDR2 YYREEE (reference sequence). After removal of 4 bases from V and 3 bases from J, the junction contained 7 bases not matched to a gene. CDR3 size: 14 residues. CDR3: CASSGGEGYYEQYF. In DNA, the CDR3 is TGTGCCAGCAGCGGGGGGGAAGGGTACTACGAGCAGTACTTC.

With respect to this clone: With only one base between it and a far larger clone, this is likely a read error. The J gene is TRBJ1-2, the V gene TRBV4-3; D is possibly TRBD1 (5 bases). From germline, CDR1 is LGHNA and CDR2 YSLEER. The CDR3 length is 15 residues. Trimming stripped 3 bases from V and 7 bases from J, with 18 bases between. The CDR3 DNA sequence: TGCGCCAGCAGCCATGAGCAGGGTTCCGTCCTTGGCTACACCTTC. The encoded protein is CASSHEQGSVLGYTF.

V usage is TRBV5-6 and J usage is TRBJ2-7, with D hard to call. V lost 0 bases and J lost 3, with 10 bases in between. The CDR3 extends over 14 amino acids. Germline V lookup: CDR1 SGHDT, CDR2 YYEEEE. CDR3 amino acids: CASSLAGSNYEQYF. DNA of the CDR3: TGTGCCAGCAGCTTGGCGGGCTCGAACTACGAGCAGTACTTC.

This clone occurred once. The CDR3 DNA is TGCGCCCCCCGGCGGGGGAAGAGGCGGGGGGGCAGCGATGAGCAGTTCTTC. It codes for CAPRRGKRRGGSDEQFF. V gene TRBV4-3 combines with J gene TRBJ2-1; the match to TRBD2 covers 9 bases. Germline V gene data show CDR1 as LGHNA and CDR2 as YSLEER. The CDR3 is made up of 17 amino acids. V dropped 11 bases and J dropped 8; count of bases not matched to a gene: 22.

The chain uses TRBV9 and TRBJ1-1; TRBD1 agrees at 9 bases. CDR1 SGDLS and CDR2 YYNGEE come from the germline V gene. This CDR3 contains 15 residues. Trimming at V came to 0 bases and at J to 4 bases, leaving 4 bases not matched to a gene. This chain's CDR3 is CASSVVGTGSTEAFF. Here the CDR3 DNA reads TGTGCCAGCAGCGTAGTGGGGACAGGGAGCACTGAAGCTTTCTTT. The full variable domain, in which reference TRBV9 and TRBJ1-1 provide the parts outside the CDR3, is DSGVTQTPKHLITATGQRVTLRCSPRSGDLSVYWYQQSLDQGLQFLIQYYNGEERAKGNILERFSAQQFPDLHSELNLSSLELGDSALYFCASSVVGTGSTEAFFGQGTRLTVV.